This T cell receptor beta chain emerged from a study of blood T cell repertoires in COVID-19. Study as a whole: The United States, Italy and Spain supplied acute and convalescent COVID-19 samples.

Per the study methods: Amplifying reference gene primers gave estimates of nucleated cell counts. Produced via immunoSEQ multiplex PCR; TCRdb's table is partial and in-frame only. The V and J calls and clone size were taken over from that table, and D and trimming were inferred from the DNA. The table lists about 400,000 clones, roughly 86% of them singletons, with 2% to 2.5% in the top ten. This study enrolled people aged about 18 to 100 from around 26 US geographic areas. Each participant's cohort was designated according to participant-reported clinical history. This CDR3 contains 15 residues. With 4 bases clipped from V and 2 bases from J, the junction kept 4 bases outside the gene matches. Germline CDR1 SGHRS, CDR2 YFSETQ.

The chain joins TRBV5-1 to TRBJ2-2; 8 positions match TRBD2. The sequence came from a woman in her forties with acute COVID-19. Input material: PBMCs or T cells enriched from blood (not recorded which). The CDR3 loop reads CASSRGGPNTGELFF. CDR3 coding DNA: TGCGCCAGCAGCCGCGGGGGGCCCAACACCGGGGAGCTGTTTTTT. The full variable domain, completed using reference TRBV5-1 and TRBJ2-2, is KAGVTQTPRYLIKTRGQQVTLSCSPISGHRSVSWYQQTPGQGLQFLFEYFSETQRNKGNFPGRFSGRQFSNSRSEMNVSTLELGDSALYLCASSRGGPNTGELFFGEGSRLTVL.